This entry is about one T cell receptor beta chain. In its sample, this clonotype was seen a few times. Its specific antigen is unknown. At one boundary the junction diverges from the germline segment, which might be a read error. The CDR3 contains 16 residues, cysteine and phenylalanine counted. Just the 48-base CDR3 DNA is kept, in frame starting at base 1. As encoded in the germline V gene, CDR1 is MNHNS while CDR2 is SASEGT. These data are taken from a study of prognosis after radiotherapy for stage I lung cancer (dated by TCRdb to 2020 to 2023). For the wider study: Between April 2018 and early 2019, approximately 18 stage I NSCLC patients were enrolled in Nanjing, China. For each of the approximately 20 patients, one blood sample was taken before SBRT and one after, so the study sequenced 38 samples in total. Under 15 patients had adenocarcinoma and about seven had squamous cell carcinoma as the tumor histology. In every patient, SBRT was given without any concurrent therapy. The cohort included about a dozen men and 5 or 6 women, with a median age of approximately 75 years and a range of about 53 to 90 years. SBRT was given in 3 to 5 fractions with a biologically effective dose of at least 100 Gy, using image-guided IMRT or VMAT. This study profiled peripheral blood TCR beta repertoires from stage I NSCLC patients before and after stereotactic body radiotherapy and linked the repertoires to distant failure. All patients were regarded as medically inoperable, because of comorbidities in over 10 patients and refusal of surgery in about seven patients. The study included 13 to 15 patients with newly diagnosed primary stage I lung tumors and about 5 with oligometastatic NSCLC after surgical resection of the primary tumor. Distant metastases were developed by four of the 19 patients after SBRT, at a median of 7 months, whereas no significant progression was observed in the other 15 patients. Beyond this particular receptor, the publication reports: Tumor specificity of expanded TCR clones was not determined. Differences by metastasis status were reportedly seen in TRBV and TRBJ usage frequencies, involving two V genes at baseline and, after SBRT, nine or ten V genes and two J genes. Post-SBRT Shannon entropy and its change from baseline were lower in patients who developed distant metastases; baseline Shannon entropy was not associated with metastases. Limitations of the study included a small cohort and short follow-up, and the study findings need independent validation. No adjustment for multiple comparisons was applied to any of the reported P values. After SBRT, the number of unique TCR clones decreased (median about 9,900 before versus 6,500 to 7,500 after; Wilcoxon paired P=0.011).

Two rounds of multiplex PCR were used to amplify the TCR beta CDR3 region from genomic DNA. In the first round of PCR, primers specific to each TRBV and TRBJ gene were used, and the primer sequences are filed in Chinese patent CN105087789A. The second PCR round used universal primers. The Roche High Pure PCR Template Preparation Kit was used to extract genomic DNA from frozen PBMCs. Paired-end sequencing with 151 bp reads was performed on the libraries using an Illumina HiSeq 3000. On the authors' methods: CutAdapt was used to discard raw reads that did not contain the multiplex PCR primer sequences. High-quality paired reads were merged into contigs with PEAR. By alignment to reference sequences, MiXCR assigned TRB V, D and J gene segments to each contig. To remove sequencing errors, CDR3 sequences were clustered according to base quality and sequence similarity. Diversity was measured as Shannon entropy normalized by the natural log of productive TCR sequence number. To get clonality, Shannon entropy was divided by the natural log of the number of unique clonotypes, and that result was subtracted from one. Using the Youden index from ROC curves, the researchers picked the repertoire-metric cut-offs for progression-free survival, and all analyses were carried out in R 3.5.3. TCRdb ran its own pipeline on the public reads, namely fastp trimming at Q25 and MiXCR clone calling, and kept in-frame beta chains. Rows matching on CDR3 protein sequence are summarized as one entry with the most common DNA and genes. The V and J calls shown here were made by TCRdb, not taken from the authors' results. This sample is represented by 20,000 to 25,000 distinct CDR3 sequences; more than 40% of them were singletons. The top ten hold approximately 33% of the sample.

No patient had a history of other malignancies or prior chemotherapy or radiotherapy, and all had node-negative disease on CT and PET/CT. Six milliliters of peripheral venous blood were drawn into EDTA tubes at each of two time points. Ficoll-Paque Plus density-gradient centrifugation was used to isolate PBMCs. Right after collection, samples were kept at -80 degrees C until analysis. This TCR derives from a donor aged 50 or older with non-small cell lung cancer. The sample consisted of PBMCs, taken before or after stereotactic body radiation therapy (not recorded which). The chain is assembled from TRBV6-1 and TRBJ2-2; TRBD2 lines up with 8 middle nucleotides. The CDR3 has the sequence CSSSSTSVGAAGELFF. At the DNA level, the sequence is TGTTCCAGCAGCTCGACTAGCGTGGGGGCGGCCGGGGAGCTGTTTTTT.